Shown below are 6 T cell receptor beta chains from a single sample sequenced in a study of cytomegalovirus exposure and HLA in healthy donors. The PCR used 60 Vbeta and 13 Jbeta primers. Method: immunoSEQ multiplex PCR; TCRdb's copy keeps in-frame clones and lacks some. The repertoire consists of more than 150,000 clones, with 65% to 85% occurring once and the leading ten covering 1.3% to 1.5%. Input material: PBMCs. The receptors here all came from a girl between 5 and 17 years old in good health and CMV-seropositive.

There are a few counts of this clone. J is TRBJ2-1 and V is TRBV7-2; 13 bases match TRBD2. Germline V gives CDR1 SGHTA, CDR2 FQGNSA. The CDR3 loop spans 16 amino acids. V dropped 4 bases and J dropped 8; count of bases not matched to a gene: 8. CDR3 DNA sequence: TGTGCCAGCAGCTCGCGGACTAGCGGGAGCATCTATGAGCAGTTCTTC. Translated, it gives CASSSRTSGSIYEQFF.

J is TRBJ2-2 and V is TRBV7-9; 7 positions agree with TRBD2. The CDR3 is 19 amino acids. Trimming removed 5 bases from V and 0 bases from J; junction bases left unmatched: 15. Germline V gene data show CDR1 as SEHNR and CDR2 as FQNEAQ (reference sequence). The CDR3 DNA is TGTGCCAGCAGCCCCCGAAGGCTAGCGGCTTTTTCGAACACCGGGGAGCTGTTTTTT. Protein: CASSPRRLAAFSNTGELFF.

This chain connects TRBV18 to TRBJ2-7; D not certain. The V and J ends lost 3 bases and 3 bases respectively, with 15 bases between them. Germline lookup yields CDR1 KGHSH and CDR2 LQKENI. CDR3 size: 15 residues. This CDR3 reads CASSPPPGGFYEQYF. The CDR3 DNA reads as TGTGCCAGCTCACCGCCGCCGGGTGGCTTCTACGAGCAGTACTTC.

This chain connects TRBV4-3 to TRBJ2-3, with D maybe TRBD2 (6 bases). CDR3 length equals 17 residues. Trimming removed 0 bases from V and 7 bases from J, with 20 bases in between. Germline assignment: CDR1 LGHNA and CDR2 YSLEER. The CDR3 spells CASSQERGREYVHTQYF. As DNA, the CDR3 is TGCGCCAGCAGCCAAGAACGTGGACGGGAGTACGTACATACGCAGTATTTT.

This clone was seen more than once but under ten times. This chain joins TRBV5-1 and TRBJ2-1, with a tentative D call TRBD1 (5 bases). Germline lookup yields CDR1 SGHRS and CDR2 YFSETQ. This CDR3 is 16 amino acids long. Trimming shortened V by 1 base and J by 0 bases, and 11 bases separated the two germline ends. CDR3 coding DNA: TGCGCCAGCAGCTTGAGGCGACAGAGCTCCTACAATGAGCAGTTCTTC. It yields the protein CASSLRRQSSYNEQFF. Combining the CDR3 with reference TRBV5-1 and TRBJ2-1 gives the whole variable domain KAGVTQTPRYLIKTRGQQVTLSCSPISGHRSVSWYQQTPGQGLQFLFEYFSETQRNKGNFPGRFSGRQFSNSRSEMNVSTLELGDSALYLCASSLRRQSSYNEQFFGPGTRLTVL.

The chain combines TRBV14 with TRBJ2-7; a weak D match, TRBD2 (6 bases). This CDR3 has 15 residues. V was shortened by 1 base and J by 3 bases, with 13 bases between the two germline ends. Germline CDR1 and CDR2: SGHDN and FVKESK. CDR3 protein: CASSQAPGVGYEQYF. The CDR3 DNA sequence: TGTGCCAGCAGCCAAGCCCCGGGAGTGGGCTACGAGCAGTACTTC.